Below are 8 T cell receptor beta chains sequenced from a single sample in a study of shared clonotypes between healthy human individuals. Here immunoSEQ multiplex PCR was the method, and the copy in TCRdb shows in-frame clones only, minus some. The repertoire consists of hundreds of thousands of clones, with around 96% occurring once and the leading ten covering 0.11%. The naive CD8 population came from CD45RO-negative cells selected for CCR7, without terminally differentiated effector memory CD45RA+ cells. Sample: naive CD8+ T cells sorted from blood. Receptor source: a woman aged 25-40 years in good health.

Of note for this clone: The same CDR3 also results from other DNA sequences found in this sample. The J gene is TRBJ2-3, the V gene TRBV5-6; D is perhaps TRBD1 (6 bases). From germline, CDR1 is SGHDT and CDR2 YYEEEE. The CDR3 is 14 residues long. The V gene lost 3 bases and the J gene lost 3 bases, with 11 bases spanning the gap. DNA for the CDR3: TGTGCCAGCAGCTCCGGGACATCTACAGATACGCAGTATTTT. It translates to CASSSGTSTDTQYF.

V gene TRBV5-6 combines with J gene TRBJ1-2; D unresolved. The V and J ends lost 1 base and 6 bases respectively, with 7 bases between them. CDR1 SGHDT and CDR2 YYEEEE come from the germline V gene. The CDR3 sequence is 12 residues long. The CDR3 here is CASSLSADGYTF. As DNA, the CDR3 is TGTGCCAGCAGCTTGTCGGCGGATGGCTACACCTTC.

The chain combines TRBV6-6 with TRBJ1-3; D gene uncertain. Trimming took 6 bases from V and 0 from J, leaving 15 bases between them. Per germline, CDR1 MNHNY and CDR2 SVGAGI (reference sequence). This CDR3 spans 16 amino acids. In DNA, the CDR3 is TGTGCCAGCAGGGTCAGTCAGATAAGCTCTGGAAACACCATATATTTT. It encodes CASRVSQISSGNTIYF.

The CDR3 loop is CASSLGGGRTGELFF. The DNA of the CDR3 is TGTGCCAGCAGCTTAGGTGGGGGGCGCACCGGGGAGCTGTTTTTT. The rearrangement uses TRBV11-1 and TRBJ2-2; perhaps D is TRBD1 or TRBD2 (6 bases each). With 1 base removed from V and 4 bases from J, the gap between germline ends came to 10 bases. This CDR3 has 15 residues. Germline lookup yields CDR1 SGHAT and CDR2 FQDESV (reference sequence).

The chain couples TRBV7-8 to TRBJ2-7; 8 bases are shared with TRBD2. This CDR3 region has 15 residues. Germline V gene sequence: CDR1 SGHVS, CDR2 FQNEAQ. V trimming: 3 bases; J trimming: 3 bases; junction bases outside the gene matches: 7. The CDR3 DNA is TGTGCCAGCAGCTTTTTTCGGGGGGGGAACTACGAGCAGTACTTC. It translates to CASSFFRGGNYEQYF.

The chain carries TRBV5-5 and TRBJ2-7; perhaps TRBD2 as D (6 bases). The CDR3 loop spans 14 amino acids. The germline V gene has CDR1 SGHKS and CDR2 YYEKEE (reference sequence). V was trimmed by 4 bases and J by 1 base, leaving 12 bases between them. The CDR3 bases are TGTGCCAGCAGCAAGGAGGGCCTATCCTACGAGCAGTACTTC. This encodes CASSKEGLSYEQYF.

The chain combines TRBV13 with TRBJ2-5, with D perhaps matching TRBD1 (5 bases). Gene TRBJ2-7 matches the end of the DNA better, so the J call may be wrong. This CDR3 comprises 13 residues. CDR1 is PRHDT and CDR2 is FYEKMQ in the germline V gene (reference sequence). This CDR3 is CASSLTGEVEQYF. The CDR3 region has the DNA TGTGCCAGCAGCCTTACAGGAGAGGTCGAGCAGTACTTC.

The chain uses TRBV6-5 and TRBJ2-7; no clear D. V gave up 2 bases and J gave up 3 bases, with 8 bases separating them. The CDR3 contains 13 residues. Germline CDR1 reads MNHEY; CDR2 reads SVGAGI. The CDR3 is CASSYLGSYEQYF. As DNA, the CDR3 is TGTGCCAGCAGTTACCTAGGCAGCTACGAGCAGTACTTC.